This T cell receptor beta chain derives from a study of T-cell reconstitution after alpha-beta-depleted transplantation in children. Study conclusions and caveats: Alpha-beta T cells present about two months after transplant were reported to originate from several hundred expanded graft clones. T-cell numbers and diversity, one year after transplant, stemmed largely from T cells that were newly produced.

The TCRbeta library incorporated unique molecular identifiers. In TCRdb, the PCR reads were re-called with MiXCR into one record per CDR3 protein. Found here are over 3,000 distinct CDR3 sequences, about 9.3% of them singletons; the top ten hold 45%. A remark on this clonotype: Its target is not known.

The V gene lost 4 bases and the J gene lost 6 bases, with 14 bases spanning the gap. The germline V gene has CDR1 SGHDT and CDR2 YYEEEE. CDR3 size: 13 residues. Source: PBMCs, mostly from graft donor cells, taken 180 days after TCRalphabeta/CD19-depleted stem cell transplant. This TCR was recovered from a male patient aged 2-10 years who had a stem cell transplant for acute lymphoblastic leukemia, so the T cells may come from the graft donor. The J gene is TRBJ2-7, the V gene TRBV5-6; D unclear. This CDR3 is CASSPGLLGEQYF. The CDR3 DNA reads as TGTGCCAGCAGCCCCGGTCTCCTGGGCGAGCAGTACTTC.